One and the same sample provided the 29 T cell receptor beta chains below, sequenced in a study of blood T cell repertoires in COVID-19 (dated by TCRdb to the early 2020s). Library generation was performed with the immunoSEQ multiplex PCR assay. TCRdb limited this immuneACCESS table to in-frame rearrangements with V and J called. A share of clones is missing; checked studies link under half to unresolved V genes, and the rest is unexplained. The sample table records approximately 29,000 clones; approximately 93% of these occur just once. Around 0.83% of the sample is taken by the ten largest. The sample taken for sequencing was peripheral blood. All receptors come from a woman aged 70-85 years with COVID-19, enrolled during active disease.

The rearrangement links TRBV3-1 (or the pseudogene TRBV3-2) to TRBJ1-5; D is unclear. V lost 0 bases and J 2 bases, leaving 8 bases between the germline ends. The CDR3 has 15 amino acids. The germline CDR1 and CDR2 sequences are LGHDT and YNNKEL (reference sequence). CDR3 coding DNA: TGTGCCAGCAGCCAAGACGGGCGGGGCAATCAGCCCCAGCATTTT. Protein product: CASSQDGRGNQPQHF.

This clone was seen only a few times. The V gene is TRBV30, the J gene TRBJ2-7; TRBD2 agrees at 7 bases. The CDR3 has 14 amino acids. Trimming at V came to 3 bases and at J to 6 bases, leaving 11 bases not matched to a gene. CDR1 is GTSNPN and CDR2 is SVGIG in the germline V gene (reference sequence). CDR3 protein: CAWSRLAQSSEQYF. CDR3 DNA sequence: TGTGCCTGGAGCCGACTAGCTCAATCTAGCGAGCAGTACTTC.

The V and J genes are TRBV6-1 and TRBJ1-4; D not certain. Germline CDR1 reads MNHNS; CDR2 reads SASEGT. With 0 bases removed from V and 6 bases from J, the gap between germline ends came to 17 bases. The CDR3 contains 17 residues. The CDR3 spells CASSEAHGVMIDEKLFF. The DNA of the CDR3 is TGTGCCAGCAGTGAAGCTCACGGGGTAATGATCGATGAAAAACTGTTTTTT.

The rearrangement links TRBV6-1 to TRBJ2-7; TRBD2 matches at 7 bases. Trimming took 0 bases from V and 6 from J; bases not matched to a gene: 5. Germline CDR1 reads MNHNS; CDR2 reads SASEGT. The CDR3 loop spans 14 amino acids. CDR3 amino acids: CASSEARLAGEQYF. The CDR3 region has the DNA TGTGCCAGCAGTGAAGCGAGACTAGCTGGCGAGCAGTACTTC.

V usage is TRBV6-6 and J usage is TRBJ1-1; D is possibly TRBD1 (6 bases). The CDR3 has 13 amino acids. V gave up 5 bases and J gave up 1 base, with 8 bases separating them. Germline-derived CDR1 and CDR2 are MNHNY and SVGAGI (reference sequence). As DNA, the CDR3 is TGTGCCAGCAGTACAGGGAAGAACACTGAAGCTTTCTTT. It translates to CASSTGKNTEAFF.

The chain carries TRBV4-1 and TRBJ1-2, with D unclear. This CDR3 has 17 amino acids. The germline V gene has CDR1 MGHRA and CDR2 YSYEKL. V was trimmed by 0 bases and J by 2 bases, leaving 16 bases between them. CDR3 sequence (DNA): TGCGCCAGCAGCCAAGATCGCGGGTTCTCGGCGAACTATGGCTACACCTTC. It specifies CASSQDRGFSANYGYTF.

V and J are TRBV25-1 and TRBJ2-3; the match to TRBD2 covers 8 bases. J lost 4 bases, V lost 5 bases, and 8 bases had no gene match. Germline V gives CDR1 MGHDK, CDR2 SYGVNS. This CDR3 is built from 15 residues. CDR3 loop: CASSPWAGGPDTQYF. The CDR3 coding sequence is TGTGCCAGCAGTCCCTGGGCGGGAGGCCCAGATACGCAGTATTTT. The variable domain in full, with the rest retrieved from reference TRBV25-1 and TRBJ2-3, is EADIYQTPRYLVIGTGKKITLECSQTMGHDKMYWYQQDPGMELHLIHYSYGVNSTEKGDLSSESTVSRIRTEHFPLTLESARPSHTSQYLCASSPWAGGPDTQYFGPGTRLTVL.

This chain's CDR3 is CASSPTPIGQGMDTQYF. In DNA form, the CDR3 reads TGCGCCAGCAGCCCTACGCCGATTGGACAGGGGATGGATACGCAGTATTTT. V and J are TRBV5-1 and TRBJ2-3, with 9 bases aligning to TRBD1. CDR1 and CDR2 from the germline V gene are SGHRS and YFSETQ. This CDR3 region has 17 residues. J lost 6 bases, V lost 4 bases, and 15 bases had no gene match.

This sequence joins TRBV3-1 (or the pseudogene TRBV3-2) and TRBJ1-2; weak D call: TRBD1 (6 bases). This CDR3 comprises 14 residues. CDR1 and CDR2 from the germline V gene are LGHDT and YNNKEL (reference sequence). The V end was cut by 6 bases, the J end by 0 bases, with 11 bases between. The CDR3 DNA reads TGTGCCAGCAGTTATCAGGGGACTAACTATGGCTACACCTTC. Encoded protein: CASSYQGTNYGYTF.

The CDR3 nucleotides read TGTGCCAGCAGTGAGAACAGAGAGGAAAAACTGTTTTTT. Its protein is CASSENREEKLFF. The J gene is TRBJ1-4, the V gene TRBV6-1, with D unresolved. Looked up from germline, CDR1 is MNHNS and CDR2 is SASEGT. CDR3 length: 13 residues. V dropped 3 bases and J dropped 8 bases, with 10 bases sitting between them.

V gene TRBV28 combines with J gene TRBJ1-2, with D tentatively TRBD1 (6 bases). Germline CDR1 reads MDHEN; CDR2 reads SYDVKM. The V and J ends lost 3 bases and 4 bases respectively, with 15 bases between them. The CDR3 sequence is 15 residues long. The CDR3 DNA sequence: TGTGCCAGCAGTTTCGGACAGACGCCGGGCTATGGCTACACCTTC. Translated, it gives CASSFGQTPGYGYTF.

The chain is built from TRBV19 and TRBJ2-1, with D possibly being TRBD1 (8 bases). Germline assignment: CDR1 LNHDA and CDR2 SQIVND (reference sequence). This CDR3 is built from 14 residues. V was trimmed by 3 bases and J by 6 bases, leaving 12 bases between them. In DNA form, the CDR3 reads TGTGCCAGTAGTATGGACAGGGAGGGCAATGAGCAGTTCTTC. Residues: CASSMDREGNEQFF.

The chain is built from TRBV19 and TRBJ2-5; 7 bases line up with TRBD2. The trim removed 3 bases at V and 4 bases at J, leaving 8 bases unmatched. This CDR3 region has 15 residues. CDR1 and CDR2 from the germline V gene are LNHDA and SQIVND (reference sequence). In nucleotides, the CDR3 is TGTGCCAGTAGTATTATGGCGGGAGATGGAGAGACCCAGTACTTC. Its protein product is CASSIMAGDGETQYF.

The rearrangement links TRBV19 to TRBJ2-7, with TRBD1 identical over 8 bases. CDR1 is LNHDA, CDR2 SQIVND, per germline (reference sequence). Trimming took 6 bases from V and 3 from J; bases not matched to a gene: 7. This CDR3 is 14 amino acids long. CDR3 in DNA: TGTGCCAGTAGCCAGGGACAGGCCCGCTACGAGCAGTACTTC. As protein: CASSQGQARYEQYF.

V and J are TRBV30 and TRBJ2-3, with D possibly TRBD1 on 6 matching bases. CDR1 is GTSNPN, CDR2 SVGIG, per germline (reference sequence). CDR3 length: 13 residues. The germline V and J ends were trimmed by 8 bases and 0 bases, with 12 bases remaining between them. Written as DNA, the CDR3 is TGTGCCCGACGGACAGCTAGCACAGATACGCAGTATTTT. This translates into CARRTASTDTQYF.

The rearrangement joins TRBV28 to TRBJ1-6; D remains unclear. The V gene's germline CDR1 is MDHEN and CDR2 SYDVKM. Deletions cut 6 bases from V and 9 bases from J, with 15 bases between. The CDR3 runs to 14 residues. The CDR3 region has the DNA TGTGCCAGCAGCCGACCGGGATCGATTTCACCCCTCCACTTT. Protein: CASSRPGSISPLHF. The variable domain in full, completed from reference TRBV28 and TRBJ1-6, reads DVKVTQSSRYLVKRTGEKVFLECVQDMDHENMFWYRQDPGLGLRLIYFSYDVKMKEKGDIPEGYSVSREKKERFSLILESASTNQTSMYLCASSRPGSISPLHFGNGTRLTVT.

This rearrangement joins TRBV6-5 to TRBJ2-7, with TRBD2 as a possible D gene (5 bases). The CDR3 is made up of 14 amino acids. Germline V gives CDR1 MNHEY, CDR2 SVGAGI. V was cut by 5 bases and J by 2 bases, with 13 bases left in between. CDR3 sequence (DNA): TGTGCCAGCAGTCCCACCGGGAAGACCTACGAGCAGTACTTC. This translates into CASSPTGKTYEQYF.

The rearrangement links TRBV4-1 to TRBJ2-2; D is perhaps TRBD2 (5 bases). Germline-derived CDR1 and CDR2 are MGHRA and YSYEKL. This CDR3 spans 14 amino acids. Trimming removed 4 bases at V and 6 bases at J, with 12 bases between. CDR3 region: CASSLGSVPGELFF. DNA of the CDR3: TGCGCCAGCAGCCTGGGTAGCGTGCCCGGGGAGCTGTTTTTT.

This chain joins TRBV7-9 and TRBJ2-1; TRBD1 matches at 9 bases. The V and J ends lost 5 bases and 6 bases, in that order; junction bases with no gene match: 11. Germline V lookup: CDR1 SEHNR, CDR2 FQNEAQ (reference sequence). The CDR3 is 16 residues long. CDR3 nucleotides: TGTGCCAGCAGCCGGACCGGGACAGGGATTGGCAATGAGCAGTTCTTC. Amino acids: CASSRTGTGIGNEQFF.

The CDR3: CASSSDSAREAFF. CDR3 in DNA: TGTGCCAGCAGCTCGGACAGCGCGCGTGAAGCTTTCTTT. The chain carries TRBV9 and TRBJ1-1; D might be TRBD1 (6 bases). CDR1 and CDR2 from the germline V gene are SGDLS and YYNGEE. Trimming removed 4 bases from V and 7 bases from J, with 14 bases in between. This CDR3 is built from 13 residues.

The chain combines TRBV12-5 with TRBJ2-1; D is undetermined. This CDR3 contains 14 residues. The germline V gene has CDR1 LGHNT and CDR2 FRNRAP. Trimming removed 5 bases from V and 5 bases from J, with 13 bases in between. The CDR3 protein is CASGLPDADNEQFF. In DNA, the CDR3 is TGTGCTAGTGGTCTTCCTGACGCGGACAATGAGCAGTTCTTC.

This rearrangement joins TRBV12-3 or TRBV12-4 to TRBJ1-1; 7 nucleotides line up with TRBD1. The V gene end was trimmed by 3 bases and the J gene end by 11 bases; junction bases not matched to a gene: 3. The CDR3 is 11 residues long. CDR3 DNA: TGTGCCAGCAGTTTGGCGGGACAGGCTTTCTTT. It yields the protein CASSLAGQAFF.

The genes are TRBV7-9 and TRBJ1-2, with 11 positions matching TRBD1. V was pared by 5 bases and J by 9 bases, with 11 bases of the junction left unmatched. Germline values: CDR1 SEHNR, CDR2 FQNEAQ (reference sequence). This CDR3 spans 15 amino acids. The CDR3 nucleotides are TGTGCCAGCAGCCGAGGACAGGGGGCGCAGGGTAGCTACACCTTC. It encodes CASSRGQGAQGSYTF. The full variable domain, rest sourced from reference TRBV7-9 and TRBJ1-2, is DTGVSQNPRHKITKRGQNVTFRCDPISEHNRLYWYRQTLGQGPEFLTYFQNEAQLEKSRLLSDRFSAERPKGSFSTLEIQRTEQGDSAMYLCASSRGQGAQGSYTFGSGTRLTVV.

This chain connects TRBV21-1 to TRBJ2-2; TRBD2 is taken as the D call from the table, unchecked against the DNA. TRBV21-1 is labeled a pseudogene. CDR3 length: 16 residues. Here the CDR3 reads CASSKFLRANTGELFF. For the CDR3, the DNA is TGTGCCAGCAGCAAATTTCTTAGAGCGAACACCGGGGAGCTGTTTTTT.

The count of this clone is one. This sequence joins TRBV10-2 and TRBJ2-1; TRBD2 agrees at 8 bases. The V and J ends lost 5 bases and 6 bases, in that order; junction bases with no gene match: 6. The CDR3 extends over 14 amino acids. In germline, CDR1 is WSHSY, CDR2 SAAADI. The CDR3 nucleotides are TGCGCCAGCAGTCGGGCGGGAGGACCCAATGAGCAGTTCTTC. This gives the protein CASSRAGGPNEQFF.

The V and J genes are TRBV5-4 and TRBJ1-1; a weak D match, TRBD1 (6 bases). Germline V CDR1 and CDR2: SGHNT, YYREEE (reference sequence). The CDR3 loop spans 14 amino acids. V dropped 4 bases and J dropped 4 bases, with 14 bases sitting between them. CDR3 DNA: TGTGCCAGCAGCCTTATCGGGACAAGCACTGAAGCTTTCTTT. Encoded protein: CASSLIGTSTEAFF.

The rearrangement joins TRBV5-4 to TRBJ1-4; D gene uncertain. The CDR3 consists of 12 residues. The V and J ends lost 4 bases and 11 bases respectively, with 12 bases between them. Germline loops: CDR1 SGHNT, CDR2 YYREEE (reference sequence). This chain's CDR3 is CASSRGDRKLFF. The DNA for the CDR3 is TGTGCCAGCAGCCGCGGAGATCGGAAACTGTTTTTT.

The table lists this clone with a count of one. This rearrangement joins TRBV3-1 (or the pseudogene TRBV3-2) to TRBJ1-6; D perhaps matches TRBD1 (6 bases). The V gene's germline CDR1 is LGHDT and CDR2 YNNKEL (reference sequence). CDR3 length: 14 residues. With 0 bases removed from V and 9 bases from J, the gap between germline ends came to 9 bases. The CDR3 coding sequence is TGTGCCAGCAGCCAAGAAAGGGGGGGTTCACCCCTCCACTTT. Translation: CASSQERGGSPLHF.

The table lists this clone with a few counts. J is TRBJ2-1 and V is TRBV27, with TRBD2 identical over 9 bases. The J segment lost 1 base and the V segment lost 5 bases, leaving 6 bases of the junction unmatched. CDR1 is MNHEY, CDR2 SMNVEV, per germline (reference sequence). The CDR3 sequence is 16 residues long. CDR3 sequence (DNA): TGTGCCAGCAGTCCACTTAGCGGGAGTTCCTACAATGAGCAGTTCTTC. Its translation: CASSPLSGSSYNEQFF.